This TCR beta chain is drawn from a study of cytomegalovirus exposure and HLA in healthy donors. The study ran its PCR with 60 Vbeta and 13 Jbeta primers. Generated by immunoSEQ multiplex PCR, the TCRdb table keeps only in-frame clones and is missing some. The repertoire has 140,000 or so clones, roughly 80% of them found once; the top ten carry around 3%. The CDR3 is 14 residues long. Germline lookup yields CDR1 MNHNS and CDR2 SASEGT. V was trimmed by 3 bases and J by 4 bases, leaving 11 bases between them. Points from the study as a whole: Many donors carried some public TCRs, although rarity characterized most TCR sequences.

This clone was seen a few times. Its target is unknown. The specimen was PBMCs. This clonotype was sampled from a female donor in good health and CMV-seronegative. This chain uses TRBV6-1 with TRBJ2-3; D is uncertain. As DNA, the CDR3 is TGTGCCAGCAGTGACGGGTTATTTTCAGATACGCAGTATTTT. It specifies CASSDGLFSDTQYF.